Described below is a single TCR beta chain sequence and its context. The target of this receptor is not known. One end of the junction is discordant with germline, which a read error may explain. CDR1 and CDR2, looked up from the germline V gene (reference sequence), are SSHAT and FNYEAQ. The CDR3 holds 15 amino acids from the cysteine to the phenylalanine. Of the read, only the CDR3 DNA is kept; its 45 bases are in frame from base 1. The sample belongs to a study of cytomegalovirus exposure and HLA in healthy donors (dated by TCRdb to about 2017). Study-level background: An earlier analysis of 587 of the donors reported 276 Gb of sequence data and 90 million to 120 million unique TCR beta sequences obtained from about 179 million T cells. An early release covering roughly 640 HLA-typed donors comprised about 300 gigabases of sequencing data and 85 million to 100 million unique TCR sequences. Of the approximately 400 genotyped donors, approximately 80% fell in the genetic ancestry cluster associated with self-reported Caucasian donors. The aim of the study was to test whether cataloging public T cell receptors could identify signatures of past pathogen exposure. Using immunosequencing, the study profiled T cell repertoires from about 650 subjects and related those repertoires to cytomegalovirus serostatus. In addition to the first cohort of roughly 700 subjects, a separate validation cohort of 130 or so different subjects was used. The study combined high-throughput TCR immunosequencing, statistical association of individual TCRs with disease status, and machine learning to predict cytomegalovirus infection status. A later analysis re-analyzed previously published TCR beta repertoires from roughly 690 donors and added high-resolution HLA genotyping to study TCR occurrence patterns. Rather than using new phenotypic data, the later analysis identified candidate immune exposures from TCR beta sequences and from how often those sequences occurred across donors. In an earlier analysis of around 540 of the donors, high-throughput TCR beta sequencing was used to judge whether each TCR beta V gene segment behaved as functional or pseudogenic. Donor age, sex, ethnicity and CMV serostatus were compiled together with the repertoire data. A later genetic analysis took genome-wide SNP genotypes for 398 of the 666 donors and used that subset as a discovery cohort. Every discovery cohort repertoire had been produced on one sequencing platform. HLA typing covered class I and class II loci at four-digit resolution. The number of typed donors differed by locus: 629-630 for A, B, C, DRB1 and DQB1; roughly 510 for DQA1; 600 to 610 for DPA1; and roughly 470 for DPB1. About five DR-DQ haplotypes were treated as single units for association and clustering because of strong linkage in the cohort. Across under 500 genotyped donors of the cohort, an average of roughly 250,000 unique TCR beta nucleotide sequences per donor were sequenced, and about a sixth of those sequences were non-productive.

The cohort comprised around 700 healthy bone marrow donors. At the time of sampling, all cohort members were nominally healthy, though unrecorded immune exposures were likely present. The donor tested CMV seropositive and was one of the 289 seropositive cohort members. Each donor provided a peripheral blood sample, and peripheral blood mononuclear cells were used for TCR beta sequencing. The Qiagen DNeasy Blood Extraction Kit was used to extract genomic DNA from the blood cell samples. Library method: the immunoSEQ multiplex PCR assay. For the multiplex PCR, a mixture combining 60 forward primers for TCR Vbeta segments and 13 reverse primers for TCR Jbeta segments was used. Amplification of the CDR3 region of rearranged TCR beta genes was performed with a multiplex PCR assay on genomic DNA. On the Illumina HiSeq System, the amplified TCR beta libraries were sequenced as 87-base-pair reads. Regarding the original processing steps: A later analysis counted tens of millions of unique TCR beta chains across the approximately 700 repertoires, and roughly 10 million of these chains were shared by at least two donors. Raw reads were error-corrected and collapsed into unique sequences with a nearest-neighbor algorithm that merged closely related sequences to remove PCR and sequencing errors. Alignment of CDR3 sequences to IMGT reference sequences was used to assign V, D and J gene segments. For a sequence to be retained, a match of at least six nucleotides was required to both a V gene segment and a J gene segment. A rearrangement was called productive if the CDR3 had no stop codons and remained in frame with V and J, and every other rearrangement was called non-productive. CDR3 was defined by IMGT convention, running from the second conserved V-encoded cysteine to the conserved J-encoded phenylalanine. In an earlier analysis of around 600 of the donors, sequences lacking an unambiguous match to a single V gene segment were excluded. In an earlier analysis of 587 of the donors, a V segment was called functional when productive rearrangements were above 56.7%, and segregating when the standard deviation between donors exceeded 5%. To diagnose cytomegalovirus status from the catalog of TCR beta chain sequences, a statistical classification framework was built. In a later analysis, TCR nucleotide sequences were compared against IMGT/GENE-DB human TR gene sequences so that V and J genes could be assigned. Using the TCRdist pipeline, a later analysis assigned CDR3 sequences along with most-parsimonious VDJ recombination scenarios. In a later analysis, each TCR beta chain was defined by its CDR3 amino acid sequence together with its V-gene family, and reads without a unique V-gene family were excluded. A later analysis removed several hundred highly shared, low-generation-probability nucleotide sequences to deal with suspected cross-contamination and a sequencing artifact. For each public chain, a later analysis derived a clonal expansion index from normalized ranks of inferred template counts within each repertoire. In a later analysis, generation probabilities were computed with a VDJ recombination model fitted to out-of-frame rearrangements, and the resulting probabilities were checked against IGoR. In a later analysis, TCR-TCR, TCR-HLA and TCR-CMV co-occurrence was scored with hypergeometric tests, and a repertoire-size bias correction was applied to TCR pairs. To estimate false discovery rates, a later analysis permuted the HLA or CMV assignments 20 times. A later analysis grouped co-occurring TCRs with DBSCAN, adding TCRdist sequence similarity when clustering within HLA-allele-positive subsets. Repertoires with fewer than 30,000 or more than 120,000 public chains, plus five repertoires with anomalous nucleotide sharing, were excluded from co-occurrence clustering. TCRdb carries this immuneACCESS record with in-frame sequences only. Its versions omit some clonotypes, under half of them owing to an unresolved V gene in the studies checked, with the rest unexplained. That table furnishes V, J and clone size, whereas the DNA furnished D and trimming. For this sample the table gives under 200,000 clones, of which 75% to 90% were detected only once. The ten largest clones take up around a tenth of the sample.

The investigation overall reported the following: This cohort had only TCR beta chains sequenced, and the lack of alpha or paired-chain data limited which features could be detected. Some IMGT-functional V segments, including TRBV6-2 and TRBV6-3, could not be distinguished by the 87-base-pair reads and were therefore excluded. Across donors, most TCR sequences were observed very rarely, whereas some public TCRs were present in many individuals. A group of highly shared sequence variants was considered likely to be a technical artifact of the sequencing pipeline. V-gene and J-gene trimming of TCR beta chains was associated with a missense DCLRE1C variant in a later genetic analysis, and the association was replicated in an independent cohort. Because counts were too low, approximately 18 rarely observed V segments, including chromosome 9 orphons, were excluded from the earlier analysis of several hundred of the donors. A later genetic analysis reported fewer N-insertions in productive TCRs among donors in an Asian-associated ancestry cluster than the roughly 700-donor mean. Sequencing depth was assumed to be roughly uniform across donors in the presence/absence analyses, though that assumption may not hold. For the cohort, immune exposure information was limited to CMV serostatus. Assigning TCR associations to individual alleles was difficult when HLA alleles, especially DR and DQ, strongly co-occurred. In an earlier analysis of some 500 of the donors, most TCR beta V segments appeared in productive rearrangements about 87% or about 30% of the time, broadly matching IMGT annotations. The classifier was reported to diagnose cytomegalovirus status with high specificity and sensitivity in both the original cohort and the validation cohort. According to a later analysis, TCR association rates differed among HLA loci, with DRB1 alleles showing the most associated TCRs and HLA-C alleles showing the fewest. A further reported finding was that TCR beta sequences accurately predicted the HLA-A and HLA-B alleles for most subjects in the first cohort. Most CMV-associated TCR beta chains appeared to be HLA-restricted in a later analysis, and the HLA associations seemed to be driven largely by CMV exposure. Linkage disequilibrium might explain the correlated functional status among segregating V segments, but an unknown experimental factor could not be excluded. In the study, some 160 TCR beta chains were listed as associated with cytomegalovirus. Because some donors lacked HLA typing at each locus, the association tests relied only on the typed subset. Three of the identified cytomegalovirus-associated TCR beta chains were confirmed in vitro to be specific for cytomegalovirus antigens. According to the authors, the approach could potentially be generalized to other disease states and immunological phenotypes. Compared with equally common non-associated chains, HLA-associated TCR beta chains in a later analysis were more clonally expanded and had lower generation probabilities. At a false discovery rate of 0.05, a later analysis linked 16,951 TCR beta sequences to specific HLA alleles. According to a later analysis, parvovirus B19, influenza, CMV and Epstein-Barr virus appeared linked to several top co-occurrence clusters.

The clonotype comes from a man aged 18 to 29 in good health and CMV-seropositive. The rearrangement joined TRBV7-7 to TRBJ1-3; TRBD1 is a possible D gene, resting on 5 matching bases. The sequenced sample was PBMCs. The nucleotides read TGTGCTAGCAGCTTAGGGGCTAACTCTGGAAACACCATATATTTT. Translated, it reads CASSLGANSGNTIYF.